A single TCR beta chain is shown here with its context. With 6 bases removed from V and 6 bases from J, the gap between germline ends came to 15 bases. CDR1 and CDR2 (germline): MNHNS, SASEGT. The CDR3 totals 15 residues. These data belong to a study of blood T cell repertoires in COVID-19. Produced via immunoSEQ multiplex PCR; TCRdb's table is partial and in-frame only. The sample holds 140,000 to 150,000 clones, around 77% seen once. The sample was peripheral blood. The chain couples TRBV6-1 to TRBJ1-6; the D gene is possibly TRBD1 (5 bases). This TCR was recovered from a man in his fifties or sixties with active or convalescent COVID-19. The CDR3 sequence: CASRKKEGPNSPLHF. DNA of the CDR3: TGTGCCAGCAGGAAGAAGGAGGGGCCTAATTCACCCCTCCACTTT.